The clone carrying this T cell receptor (beta chain) was counted a few times. This sample was taken from a study of long-term antiretroviral therapy in people with HIV. Researchers report immunoSEQ v3.0 was run at survey level. Roughly 35,000-55,000 T-cell genomes per sample were the sequencing target. Sequenced by immunoSEQ multiplex PCR; TCRdb stores in-frame clones only, minus some. The sample consists of under 9,000 clones, about 80% of them appearing once. The CDR3 contains 14 residues. Germline-derived CDR1 and CDR2 are SGDLS and YYNGEE. After removal of 4 bases from V and 3 bases from J, the junction contained 3 bases not matched to a gene.

The chain carries TRBV9 and TRBJ1-3, with 8 positions matching TRBD1. This material consisted of unsorted PBMCs, taken 0.1 years after starting antiretroviral therapy. The clonotype originates from a man aged 35 to 55 with HIV. CDR3: CASSQTGDGNTIYF. The CDR3 bases are TGTGCCAGCAGCCAGACAGGGGATGGAAACACCATATATTTT. Full variable domain (outside the CDR3, taken from reference TRBV9 and TRBJ1-3): DSGVTQTPKHLITATGQRVTLRCSPRSGDLSVYWYQQSLDQGLQFLIQYYNGEERAKGNILERFSAQQFPDLHSELNLSSLELGDSALYFCASSQTGDGNTIYFGEGSWLTVV.